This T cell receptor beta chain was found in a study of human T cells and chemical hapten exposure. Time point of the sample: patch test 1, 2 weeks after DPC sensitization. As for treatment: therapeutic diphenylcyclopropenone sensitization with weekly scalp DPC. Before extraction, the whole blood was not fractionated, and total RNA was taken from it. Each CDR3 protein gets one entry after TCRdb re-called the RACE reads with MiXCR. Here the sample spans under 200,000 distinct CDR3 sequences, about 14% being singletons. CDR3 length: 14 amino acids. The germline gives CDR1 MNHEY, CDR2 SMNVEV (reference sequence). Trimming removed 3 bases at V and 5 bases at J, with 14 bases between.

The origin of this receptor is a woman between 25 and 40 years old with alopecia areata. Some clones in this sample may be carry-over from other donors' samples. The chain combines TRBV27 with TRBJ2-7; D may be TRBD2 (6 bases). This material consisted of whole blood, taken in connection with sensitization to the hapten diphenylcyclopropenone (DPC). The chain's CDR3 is CASSFQGLRNEQYF. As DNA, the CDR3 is TGTGCCAGCAGTTTTCAGGGACTCAGAAACGAGCAGTACTTC.